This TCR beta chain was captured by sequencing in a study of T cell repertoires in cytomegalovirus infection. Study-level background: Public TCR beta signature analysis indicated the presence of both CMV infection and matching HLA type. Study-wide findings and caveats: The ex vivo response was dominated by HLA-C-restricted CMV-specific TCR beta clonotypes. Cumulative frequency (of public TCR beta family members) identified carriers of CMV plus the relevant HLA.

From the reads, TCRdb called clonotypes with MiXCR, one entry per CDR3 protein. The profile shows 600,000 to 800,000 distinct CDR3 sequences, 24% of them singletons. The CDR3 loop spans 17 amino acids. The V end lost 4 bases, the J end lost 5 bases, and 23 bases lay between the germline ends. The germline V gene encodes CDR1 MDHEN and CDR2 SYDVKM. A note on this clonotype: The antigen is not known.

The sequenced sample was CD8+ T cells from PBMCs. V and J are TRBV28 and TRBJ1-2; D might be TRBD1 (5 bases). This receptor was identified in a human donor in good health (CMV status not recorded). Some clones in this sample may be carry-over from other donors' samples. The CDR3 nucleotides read TGTGCCAGCAGTTGGGACCGTCTTCCCCTCTTGAGATATGGCTACACCTTC. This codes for CASSWDRLPLLRYGYTF.